A selection of T cell receptor beta chains follows, all from one sample in a study of T cell responses to AZD1222 COVID-19 vaccine. Sequenced by immunoSEQ multiplex PCR; TCRdb stores in-frame clones only, minus some. The sample contains 120,000 or so clones, about nine tenths of which appear only once. The sequences come from peripheral blood, collected on day 0 of AZD1222 vaccination. The receptor set was obtained from an adult in good health. The CDR3 runs from the conserved cysteine through the conserved F or W. D genes are given only for firm matches. Size is omitted from some rows. Given values are once, few, many or a class for expanded clones.

d_call clone_size j_call v_call cdr3_aa cdr3_nt
NA NA TRBJ1-1 TRBV19 CASSIDRQVLNTEAFF TGTGCCAGTAGTATAGATCGGCAGGTCTTGAACACTGAAGCTTTCTTT
NA NA TRBJ2-1 TRBV20-1 CSAGGAGAFYNEQFF TGCAGTGCTGGTGGCGCGGGGGCGTTCTACAATGAGCAGTTCTTC
NA NA TRBJ2-4 TRBV28 CASSRYSELAKNIQYF TGTGCCAGCAGTCGGTACAGTGAATTAGCCAAAAACATTCAGTACTTC
TRBD1 NA TRBJ1-1 TRBV18 CASSLGQTNTEAFF TGTGCCAGCTCCCTGGGACAGACTAACACTGAAGCTTTCTTT
NA NA TRBJ1-6 TRBV19 CASSILGNSPLHF TGTGCCAGTAGTATTCTGGGGAATTCACCCCTCCACTTT
TRBD1 NA TRBJ1-2 TRBV28 CASSSSDRGYGYTF TGTGCCAGCAGTTCATCGGACAGGGGCTATGGCTACACCTTC
NA NA TRBJ1-5 TRBV3-1/TRBV3-2 CASSLGTFYSNQPQHF TGTGCCAGCAGCCTAGGGACATTTTATAGCAATCAGCCCCAGCATTTT
TRBD1 NA TRBJ1-5 TRBV5-5 CASSSGQGYQPQHF TGTGCCAGCAGCTCGGGACAGGGGTATCAGCCCCAGCATTTT
NA NA TRBJ2-7 TRBV5-6 CASSGPQDRSSYEQYF TGTGCCAGCAGCGGACCGCAGGACAGAAGCTCCTACGAGCAGTACTTC
NA NA TRBJ1-5 TRBV12-3/TRBV12-4 CASSDYPNQPQHF TGTGCCAGCAGTGACTACCCCAATCAGCCCCAGCATTTT
NA NA TRBJ1-4 TRBV28 CASSLLGGRTNEKLFF TGTGCCAGCAGTCTTCTTGGGGGGCGAACTAATGAAAAACTGTTTTTT
TRBD1 NA TRBJ2-7 TRBV18 CASSPTGTDPVEQYF TGTGCCAGCTCCCCGACAGGGACGGATCCTGTCGAGCAGTACTTC
TRBD1 NA TRBJ1-2 TRBV4-2 CASSRRGGQGVNYGYTF TGTGCCAGCAGCCGTCGCGGGGGACAGGGAGTTAACTATGGCTACACCTTC
NA NA TRBJ1-6 TRBV7-8 CASSLYVAVLHDNSPLHF TGTGCCAGCAGCTTATACGTAGCGGTATTACACGATAATTCACCCCTCCACTTT
TRBD2 NA TRBJ2-3 TRBV9 CASSVSLAASTDTQYF TGTGCCAGCAGCGTGTCGCTAGCGGCTAGCACAGATACGCAGTATTTT
TRBD1 NA TRBJ2-3 TRBV30 CAWSVPRFTGGITDTQYF TGTGCCTGGAGTGTACCCCGATTCACAGGGGGCATCACAGATACGCAGTATTTT
NA NA TRBJ1-5 TRBV28 CASSSQGYSNQPQHF TGTGCCAGCAGCTCACAGGGCTATAGCAATCAGCCCCAGCATTTT
NA NA TRBJ2-7 TRBV5-1 CASSLGDYEQYF TGCGCCAGCAGCTTGGGGGACTACGAGCAGTACTTC
NA NA TRBJ2-1 TRBV11-2 CASSLDRNSHEQFF TGTGCCAGCAGCTTAGATCGGAATAGCCATGAGCAGTTCTTC
NA once TRBJ1-5 TRBV19 CASSTTGSIQPQHF TGTGCCAGTAGTACCACAGGGTCAATTCAGCCCCAGCATTTT
NA NA TRBJ2-7 TRBV28 CASSPGQRGEQYF TGTGCCAGCAGCCCCGGACAGAGAGGAGAGCAGTACTTC
TRBD1 NA TRBJ2-4 TRBV4-1 CASSQTGARPKNIQYF TGCGCCAGCAGCCAGACAGGGGCAAGGCCCAAAAACATTCAGTACTTC
TRBD1 NA TRBJ2-1 TRBV6-5 CASSYSGTVNNEQFF TGTGCCAGCAGTTACTCAGGGACAGTAAACAATGAGCAGTTCTTC
NA NA TRBJ1-1 TRBV19 CASSPGQENQAFF TGTGCCAGTAGTCCGGGACAAGAGAACCAAGCTTTCTTT
TRBD1 NA TRBJ1-5 TRBV28 CASNQGGFSDQPQHF TGTGCCAGCAATCAGGGGGGGTTTTCGGATCAGCCCCAGCATTTT
NA few TRBJ1-5 TRBV30 CACNYLQGSNQPQHF TGTGCCTGTAACTACCTACAGGGTAGCAATCAGCCCCAGCATTTT
TRBD1 NA TRBJ1-6 TRBV7-3 CASSPQTGAGSPLHF TGTGCCAGCAGCCCCCAGACAGGGGCCGGTTCACCCCTCCACTTT
NA NA TRBJ1-1 TRBV5-1 CASSPEGPNTEAFF TGCGCCAGCAGCCCAGAGGGGCCGAACACTGAAGCTTTCTTT
NA NA TRBJ1-1 TRBV7-9 CASSLMTVDTEAFF TGTGCCAGCAGCTTAATGACCGTGGACACTGAAGCTTTCTTT
TRBD2 NA TRBJ2-7 TRBV28 CASSSGGAESYEQYF TGTGCCAGCAGTTCCGGGGGGGCCGAATCCTACGAGCAGTACTTC
TRBD1 NA TRBJ1-5 TRBV19 CASSRTTGRVGNQPQHF TGTGCCAGTAGTCGTACGACAGGGCGGGTGGGCAATCAGCCCCAGCATTTT
NA NA TRBJ2-7 TRBV28 CASVGRAYEQYF TGTGCCAGCGTCGGGCGGGCCTACGAGCAGTACTTC
TRBD1 once TRBJ1-1 TRBV5-4 CASSLGQGGLNTEAFF TGTGCCAGCAGCTTGGGACAGGGGGGATTGAACACTGAAGCTTTCTTT
TRBD1 NA TRBJ1-1 TRBV18 CASSQWTGNTEAFF TGTGCCAGCTCACAATGGACAGGGAACACTGAAGCTTTCTTT
TRBD2 NA TRBJ2-7 TRBV6-2/TRBV6-3 CASSYSLRAQSGGEQYF TGTGCCAGCAGTTACTCCCTCAGGGCTCAGAGCGGGGGCGAGCAGTACTTC
TRBD1 NA TRBJ2-7 TRBV19 CASSTGTGFNEQYF TGTGCCAGTAGTACCGGGACAGGGTTCAACGAGCAGTACTTC
NA once TRBJ1-1 TRBV4-1 CASSARQAFYTEAFF TGCGCCAGCAGCGCCCGACAGGCCTTCTACACTGAAGCTTTCTTT
NA NA TRBJ1-1 TRBV6-5 CASRQGAEAFF TGTGCCAGCAGACAGGGTGCTGAAGCTTTCTTT
NA NA TRBJ2-1 TRBV14 CASSQVNEQFF TGTGCCAGCAGCCAGGTTAATGAGCAGTTCTTC
TRBD2 NA TRBJ2-3 TRBV15 CATSRDSLAGTTDTQYF TGTGCCACCAGCAGAGATTCACTAGCGGGGACCACAGATACGCAGTATTTT
NA NA TRBJ1-2 TRBV5-1 CASSLAGGEHGYTF TGCGCCAGCAGCTTGGCAGGCGGAGAACATGGCTACACCTTC
TRBD2 NA TRBJ2-7 TRBV7-2 CASSPAASGGAYEQYF TGTGCCAGCAGCCCCGCGGCTAGCGGGGGAGCCTACGAGCAGTACTTC
NA once TRBJ2-7 TRBV18 CASSPKVPYEQYF TGTGCCAGCTCACCCAAAGTTCCCTACGAGCAGTACTTC
TRBD2 few TRBJ2-2 TRBV5-1 CASSLGTSGYTGELFF TGCGCCAGCAGCCTTGGGACTAGCGGATACACCGGGGAGCTGTTTTTT
NA NA TRBJ1-5 TRBV7-9 CASSTGTRSDQPQHF TGTGCCAGCAGCACCGGGACACGGTCGGATCAGCCCCAGCATTTT
NA NA TRBJ1-1 TRBV6-1 CASSEFSGQLNTEAFF TGTGCCAGCAGTGAATTTTCCGGACAGCTCAACACTGAAGCTTTCTTT
NA NA TRBJ2-7 TRBV10-3 CAISTRQGQTYEQYF TGTGCCATATCTACCCGTCAGGGGCAGACCTACGAGCAGTACTTC